These 28 T cell receptor beta chains came from one sample sequenced in a study of siplizumab effects on memory and regulatory T cells. Profiling relied on immunoSEQ multiplex PCR, and the TCRdb table lists in-frame clones only, not all of them. This table holds some 100,000 clones, 94% found once. What was sequenced was Tregs sorted from blood. These receptors originate from a human donor in good health.

The chain recombines TRBV29-1 with TRBJ2-3, with a possible D match to TRBD2 (5 bases). CDR1 and CDR2 from the germline V gene are SQVTM and ANQGSEA. CDR3 length: 12 residues. The germline V and J ends were trimmed by 6 bases and 4 bases, with 11 bases remaining between them. The CDR3 bases are TGCAGCGTGGCGGGCCGCCCAGATACGCAGTATTTT. This translates into CSVAGRPDTQYF.

This sequence joins TRBV30 and TRBJ2-2; 9 positions match TRBD2. CDR3 length: 13 residues. Germline V gene sequence: CDR1 GTSNPN, CDR2 SVGIG (reference sequence). Trimming removed 3 bases from V and 6 bases from J; junction bases left unmatched: 2. CDR3 DNA sequence: TGTGCCTGGAGAAGGACTAGCGCCGGGGAGCTGTTTTTT. This gives the protein CAWRRTSAGELFF. The whole variable domain, filled in from reference TRBV30 and TRBJ2-2, reads SQTIHQWPATLVQPVGSPLSLECTVEGTSNPNLYWYRQAAGRGLQLLFYSVGIGQISSEVPQNLSASRPQDRQFILSSKKLLLSDSGFYLCAWRRTSAGELFFGEGSRLTVL.

The chain links TRBV19 to TRBJ2-2; D ambiguous. V lost 6 bases and J lost 6, with 5 bases in between. Germline lookup yields CDR1 LNHDA and CDR2 SQIVND (reference sequence). The CDR3 has 11 residues. DNA for the CDR3: TGTGCCAGTAGGAAGGCCGGGGAGCTGTTTTTT. Translated, it gives CASRKAGELFF. Drawing the rest from reference TRBV19 and TRBJ2-2, the complete variable domain is DGGITQSPKYLFRKEGQNVTLSCEQNLNHDAMYWYRQDPGQGLRLIYYSQIVNDFQKGDIAEGYSVSREKKESFPLTVTSAQKNPTAFYLCASRKAGELFFGEGSRLTVL.

This clone has just one count. The rearrangement uses TRBV7-9 and TRBJ1-2; no firm D call. With 3 bases removed from V and 3 bases from J, the gap between germline ends came to 23 bases. The CDR3 spans 18 residues. Per germline, CDR1 SEHNR and CDR2 FQNEAQ (reference sequence). The CDR3 loop is CASSFLGPNGAVDYGYTF. CDR3 coding DNA: TGTGCCAGCAGCTTTTTGGGCCCAAACGGAGCGGTAGACTATGGCTACACCTTC.

The chain carries TRBV14 and TRBJ1-3; 8 nucleotides align to TRBD1. Germline V gives CDR1 SGHDN, CDR2 FVKESK. V lost 5 bases to trimming and J lost 3 bases; unmatched junction nucleotides: 12. The CDR3 sequence is 17 residues long. The CDR3 region has the DNA TGTGCCAGCAGCGTTTTTGGGACAGGATTTTTTGGAAACACCATATATTTT. It specifies CASSVFGTGFFGNTIYF. Supplemented by reference TRBV14 and TRBJ1-3, the full variable domain reads EAGVTQFPSHSVIEKGQTVTLRCDPISGHDNLYWYRRVMGKEIKFLLHFVKESKQDESGMPNNRFLAERTGGTYSTLKVQPAELEDSGVYFCASSVFGTGFFGNTIYFGEGSWLTVV.

This clone was recorded only once. The chain is built from TRBV28 and TRBJ2-7; the match to TRBD1 covers 7 bases. The CDR3 sequence is 12 residues long. The germline CDR1 and CDR2 sequences are MDHEN and SYDVKM. The J segment lost 1 base and the V segment lost 11 bases, leaving 5 bases of the junction unmatched. CDR3 DNA sequence: TGTGCCTCTGTGACAGGGTCCTACGAGCAGTACTTC. It codes for CASVTGSYEQYF.

The gene calls are TRBV7-9 and TRBJ1-4, with D perhaps matching TRBD1 (6 bases). V was cut by 5 bases and J by 0 bases, with 10 bases left in between. Germline assignment: CDR1 SEHNR and CDR2 FQNEAQ (reference sequence). The CDR3 covers 15 residues. The CDR3 reads CASSPQGATNEKLFF. In nucleotides, the CDR3 is TGTGCCAGCAGCCCACAGGGTGCAACTAATGAAAAACTGTTTTTT.

This sequence joins TRBV28 and TRBJ2-3, with D unresolved. The germline V and J ends were trimmed by 5 bases and 1 base, with 10 bases remaining between them. The germline V gene encodes CDR1 MDHEN and CDR2 SYDVKM. The CDR3 runs 14 residues. Written as DNA, the CDR3 is TGTGCCAGCAGTATACCTTCCCGCACAGATACGCAGTATTTT. This encodes CASSIPSRTDTQYF.

The chain links TRBV10-1 to TRBJ2-1; the D is unclear. V was cut by 3 bases and J by 6 bases, with 12 bases left in between. The CDR3 runs to 14 residues. Germline V CDR1 and CDR2: WNHNN, SYGVQD (reference sequence). Here the CDR3 DNA reads TGCGCCAGCAGTGATAGCTCCGGTCTCAATGAGCAGTTCTTC. Protein sequence: CASSDSSGLNEQFF.

This chain uses TRBV5-1 with TRBJ2-5, with no clear D. This CDR3 is built from 13 residues. V lost 0 bases, J lost 5 bases, and 8 bases lay in between. Germline V gene sequence: CDR1 SGHRS, CDR2 YFSETQ. This CDR3 reads CASSLAFRETQYF. The DNA for the CDR3 is TGCGCCAGCAGCTTGGCTTTCCGGGAGACCCAGTACTTC.

J is TRBJ1-2 and V is TRBV2, with D possibly matching TRBD1 (6 bases). Germline lookup yields CDR1 SNHLY and CDR2 FYNNEI. This CDR3 region has 14 residues. V lost 2 bases, J lost 2 bases, and 9 bases lay in between. CDR3 bases: TGTGCCAGCAGTGAACGGCAGGGGAACTATGGCTACACCTTC. This codes for CASSERQGNYGYTF. The whole variable domain, remainder taken from reference TRBV2 and TRBJ1-2, is EPEVTQTPSHQVTQMGQEVILRCVPISNHLYFYWYRQILGQKVEFLVSFYNNEISEKSEIFDDQFSVERPDGSNFTLKIRSTKLEDSAMYFCASSERQGNYGYTFGSGTRLTVV.

The V call is TRBV27, the J call TRBJ2-1, with 9 bases identical to TRBD2. Trimming at V came to 3 bases and at J to 6 bases, leaving 9 bases not matched to a gene. Germline CDR1 is MNHEY and CDR2 is SMNVEV (reference sequence). The CDR3 has 16 amino acids. CDR3 in amino acids: CASSLLAGLACNEQFF. DNA for the CDR3: TGTGCCAGCAGTTTGCTAGCGGGATTAGCTTGCAATGAGCAGTTCTTC.

This chain links TRBV2 with TRBJ2-3; 9 bases are a match to TRBD1. CDR3 size: 14 residues. Germline CDR1 and CDR2: SNHLY and FYNNEI. V lost 4 bases to trimming and J lost 1 base; unmatched junction nucleotides: 0. The CDR3 is CASSGDRGTDTQYF. The CDR3 region has the DNA TGTGCCAGCAGTGGGGACAGGGGCACAGATACGCAGTATTTT.

The J gene is TRBJ2-4, the V gene TRBV28; 9 positions agree with TRBD1. Germline loops: CDR1 MDHEN, CDR2 SYDVKM. The V gene end was trimmed by 4 bases and the J gene end by 0 bases; junction bases not matched to a gene: 1. This CDR3 comprises 15 residues. Written as DNA, the CDR3 is TGTGCCAGCAGTTACAGGGGGCTAGCCAAAAACATTCAGTACTTC. Translation gives CASSYRGLAKNIQYF.

V and J are TRBV19 and TRBJ1-5, with D possibly TRBD1 on 5 matching bases. The germline V gene has CDR1 LNHDA and CDR2 SQIVND (reference sequence). CDR3 length equals 21 residues. Deletions cut 2 bases from V and 7 bases from J, with 33 bases between. This CDR3 is CASSIFVVRWDAQQSGQPQHF. The CDR3, as DNA: TGTGCCAGTAGTATATTTGTAGTGAGGTGGGACGCACAGCAATCGGGCCAGCCCCAGCATTTT.

The V call is TRBV19, the J call TRBJ1-5; D unresolved. Trimming stripped 4 bases from V and 2 bases from J, with 12 bases between. Germline CDR1 reads LNHDA; CDR2 reads SQIVND (reference sequence). This CDR3 spans 15 amino acids. DNA of the CDR3: TGTGCCAGTAGTAATCATAGGAGGCGCAATCAGCCCCAGCATTTT. Amino acid sequence: CASSNHRRRNQPQHF.

The J gene is TRBJ2-7, the V gene TRBV7-6, with D possibly TRBD1 on 5 matching bases. Trimming stripped 5 bases from V and 2 bases from J, with 10 bases between. The germline CDR1 and CDR2 sequences are SGHVS and FNYEAQ. The CDR3 runs to 13 residues. The CDR3: CASSRRGPYEQYF. DNA for the CDR3: TGTGCCAGCAGCCGTAGGGGTCCCTACGAGCAGTACTTC.

The rearrangement uses TRBV5-4 and TRBJ2-2; D may correspond to TRBD1 or TRBD2 (5 bases each). The CDR3 is made up of 18 amino acids. Trimming cost V 1 base and J 7 bases, with 23 bases left between them. Germline CDR1 SGHNT, CDR2 YYREEE (reference sequence). CDR3 in amino acids: CASSLRRGGGELGGELFF. The CDR3 coding sequence is TGTGCCAGCAGCTTGCGTCGCGGTGGGGGAGAATTGGGCGGGGAGCTGTTTTTT. The whole variable domain, filled in from reference TRBV5-4 and TRBJ2-2, reads ETGVTQSPTHLIKTRGQQVTLRCSSQSGHNTVSWYQQALGQGPQFIFQYYREEENGRGNFPPRFSGLQFPNYSSELNVNALELDDSALYLCASSLRRGGGELGGELFFGEGSRLTVL.

The genes are TRBV9 and TRBJ1-4, with D perhaps matching TRBD1 (5 bases). V was shortened by 3 bases and J by 10 bases, with 13 bases between the two germline ends. The CDR3 runs 13 residues. Germline loops: CDR1 SGDLS, CDR2 YYNGEE. The CDR3 sequence: CASSGGPGGKLFF. CDR3 coding DNA: TGTGCCAGCAGCGGGGGCCCGGGGGGAAAACTGTTTTTT.

The chain has TRBV21-1 and TRBJ2-7; the DNA was not used to check the table's D call, TRBD1. TRBV21-1 is described as a pseudogene. This CDR3 spans 14 amino acids. CDR3 nucleotides: TGTGCCAGCAGCAAAGCTACAGGGGCTGTTGAGCAGTACTTC. As protein: CASSKATGAVEQYF.

This clone was picked up one time. J is TRBJ1-5 and V is TRBV7-9; tentative D call: TRBD1 (5 bases). The CDR3 contains 13 residues. Germline CDR1 reads SEHNR; CDR2 reads FQNEAQ (reference sequence). With 2 bases removed from V and 6 bases from J, the gap between germline ends came to 8 bases. The CDR3 bases are TGTGCCAGCAGCTTACAGGGAGGTCAGCCCCAGCATTTT. It codes for CASSLQGGQPQHF.

The rearrangement uses TRBV18 and TRBJ2-5, with 7 bases fitting TRBD1. The CDR3 has 15 residues. Germline V gives CDR1 KGHSH, CDR2 LQKENI. Trimming cost V 6 bases and J 4 bases; bases outside gene matches: 11. The CDR3, as DNA: TGTGCCAGCTCCCCTAGGGACAGCTTAGGAGAGACCCAGTACTTC. This translates into CASSPRDSLGETQYF.

This clone was found once. The V and J genes are TRBV11-2 and TRBJ2-7; TRBD2 might be the D (6 bases). The CDR3 sequence is 14 residues long. V lost 1 base, J lost 3 bases, and 10 bases lay in between. Germline loops: CDR1 SGHAT, CDR2 FQNNGV. In DNA, the CDR3 is TGTGCCAGCAGCTTAGTGGCTAGCGTCTACGAGCAGTACTTC. Amino acid sequence: CASSLVASVYEQYF.

V gene TRBV5-1 combines with J gene TRBJ2-7; 11 bases match TRBD2. In germline, CDR1 is SGHRS, CDR2 YFSETQ. Germline trimming cut 4 bases from V and 6 bases from J; bases unmatched to any gene: 9. This CDR3 contains 15 residues. CDR3 coding DNA: TGCGCCAGCAGCCCAGTAGCGGGAGGGCTCGTCGAGCAGTACTTC. As protein: CASSPVAGGLVEQYF. Complete variable domain (other parts from reference TRBV5-1 and TRBJ2-7): KAGVTQTPRYLIKTRGQQVTLSCSPISGHRSVSWYQQTPGQGLQFLFEYFSETQRNKGNFPGRFSGRQFSNSRSEMNVSTLELGDSALYLCASSPVAGGLVEQYFGPGTRLTVT.

The DNA of the CDR3 is TGTGCCAGCAGCCGACTAGGGACCACAGATACGCAGTATTTT. Its translation: CASSRLGTTDTQYF. The chain couples TRBV7-3 to TRBJ2-3, with a possible D match to TRBD2 (6 bases). V was trimmed by 5 bases and J by 2 bases, leaving 11 bases between them. This CDR3 is built from 14 residues. From germline, CDR1 is SGHTA and CDR2 FQGTGA.

The sample holds one count of this clone. The V and J genes are TRBV28 and TRBJ2-7; no clear D. Germline V lookup: CDR1 MDHEN, CDR2 SYDVKM. The V gene lost 2 bases and the J gene lost 0 bases, with 5 bases spanning the gap. This CDR3 is 13 amino acids long. This chain's CDR3 is CASSLSSSYEQYF. DNA of the CDR3: TGTGCCAGCAGTTTAAGCAGCTCCTACGAGCAGTACTTC. Looking up the rest from reference TRBV28 and TRBJ2-7 gives the full variable domain: DVKVTQSSRYLVKRTGEKVFLECVQDMDHENMFWYRQDPGLGLRLIYFSYDVKMKEKGDIPEGYSVSREKKERFSLILESASTNQTSMYLCASSLSSSYEQYFGPGTRLTVT.

The rearrangement links TRBV19 to TRBJ2-7; the D is unclear. The CDR3 runs 13 residues. Trimming stripped 4 bases from V and 1 base from J, with 8 bases between. Germline V gene sequence: CDR1 LNHDA, CDR2 SQIVND (reference sequence). CDR3 DNA sequence: TGTGCCAGTAGTAAAGGTTTTTCCTACGAGCAGTACTTC. It encodes CASSKGFSYEQYF.

The chain links TRBV15 to TRBJ1-1, with D unresolved. CDR1 is LNHNV and CDR2 is YYDKDF in the germline V gene (reference sequence). This CDR3 has 13 residues. Trimming took 1 base from V and 6 from J, leaving 9 bases between them. CDR3 sequence reads: CATSRGRSAEAFF. CDR3 nucleotides: TGTGCCACCAGCAGAGGCAGGAGCGCTGAAGCTTTCTTT.